These 21 T cell receptor beta chains share one sample of origin, sequenced in a study of post-analysis software for immune sequencing data (dated by TCRdb to about 2015). Overall results and qualifications from the work: Roughly 5 TRBV segments, including TRBV5-6, TRBV5-1 and TRBV20-1, were significantly more frequent in patients than controls.

These receptors lack a known antigen. Libraries were built with PCR. These reads were obtained on an Illumina HiSeq 2500. To reduce PCR and sequencing biases, unique molecular identifiers were incorporated into the TCR beta cDNA libraries. TCRdb passed the public sequencing reads through fastp at Q25 and MiXCR, retaining productive beta sequences. Every distinct CDR3 protein forms one entry, paired with its most common genes and DNA. The sample table contains fewer than 600,000 distinct CDR3 sequences; only one count was recorded for approximately 46% of them. The ten most abundant clones make up about 12% of the sample. Sequencing was carried out using blood. These receptors all come from a girl aged 5 to 17 with multiple sclerosis.

V usage is TRBV15 and J usage is TRBJ1-5; the D is unclear. The CDR3 is 12 amino acids. The V gene's germline CDR1 is LNHNV and CDR2 YYDKDF (reference sequence). Trimming took off 1 base at V and 7 bases at J, with 5 bases between the two ends. The CDR3 here is CATSRGEQPQHF. As DNA, the CDR3 is TGTGCCACCAGCAGAGGTGAGCAGCCCCAGCATTTT.

The chain is built from TRBV4-1 and TRBJ2-2, with 10 bases lining up with TRBD1. This CDR3 spans 17 amino acids. With V trimmed by 4 bases and J by 5 bases, 10 bases remained unmatched. Germline V gives CDR1 MGHRA, CDR2 YSYEKL. This chain's CDR3 is CASSLRPGQGTTGELFF. The DNA of the CDR3 is TGCGCCAGCAGCCTAAGACCGGGACAGGGGACAACCGGGGAGCTGTTTTTT.

This clonotype was found many times. J is TRBJ2-4 and V is TRBV5-1, with 9 positions matching TRBD1. The CDR3 consists of 14 residues. After removal of 5 bases from V and 6 bases from J, the junction contained 6 bases not matched to a gene. Germline assignment: CDR1 SGHRS and CDR2 YFSETQ. The CDR3 sequence is CASSIGQGPNIQYF. The DNA for the CDR3 is TGCGCCAGCAGTATTGGACAGGGGCCAAACATTCAGTACTTC.

This chain joins TRBV7-8 and TRBJ2-7; D remains ambiguous. The CDR3 consists of 16 residues. Looked up from germline, CDR1 is SGHVS and CDR2 is FQNEAQ. V was clipped by 2 bases and J by 1 base, with 15 bases between them. The CDR3 spells CASSLLSRQNSYEQYF. As DNA, the CDR3 is TGTGCCAGCAGCTTATTGAGTCGGCAGAATTCCTACGAGCAGTACTTC.

This clonotype was detected only a few times. The V gene is TRBV28, the J gene TRBJ2-1; D call uncertain. V dropped 3 bases and J dropped 4 bases, with 16 bases sitting between them. The CDR3 totals 16 residues. Per the germline V gene, CDR1 is MDHEN and CDR2 is SYDVKM. The CDR3 DNA reads as TGTGCCAGCAGTTTTCTAAGCCACCAAGGTTACAATGAGCAGTTCTTC. Translation: CASSFLSHQGYNEQFF.

This clonotype appeared a few times. This chain uses TRBV9 with TRBJ2-1; D is undetermined. This CDR3 spans 14 amino acids. Germline loops: CDR1 SGDLS, CDR2 YYNGEE. V was shortened by 0 bases and J by 1 base, with 5 bases between the two germline ends. This CDR3 is CASSVVTSYNEQFF. DNA for the CDR3: TGTGCCAGCAGCGTAGTGACATCCTACAATGAGCAGTTCTTC.

This chain connects TRBV24-1 to TRBJ2-1; D uncertain. Trimming took off 0 bases at V and 5 bases at J, with 7 bases between the two ends. Per the germline V gene, CDR1 is KGHDR and CDR2 is SFDVKD. The CDR3 consists of 14 residues. CDR3 nucleotides: TGTGCCACCAGTGATTTGCATCAGGACAATGAGCAGTTCTTC. As protein: CATSDLHQDNEQFF.

The count of this clonotype is one. The chain combines TRBV13 with TRBJ2-1; no clear D gene. V shed 0 bases and J shed 2 bases, with 8 bases lying between them. Germline assignment: CDR1 PRHDT and CDR2 FYEKMQ (reference sequence). The CDR3 covers 15 residues. CDR3 residues: CASSLGAPTYNEQFF. CDR3 DNA sequence: TGTGCCAGCAGCTTAGGGGCGCCCACCTACAATGAGCAGTTCTTC.

Concerning this clonotype itself: At one boundary the junction diverges from the germline segment, which might be a read error. This sequence joins TRBV12-3 or TRBV12-4 and TRBJ2-3; no firm D call. The CDR3 has 11 amino acids. CDR3 coding DNA: TGTGCCGGCAGTTTTCAAGATACGCAGTATTTT. The encoded protein is CAGSFQDTQYF.

The chain employs TRBV20-1 and TRBJ2-5; D ambiguous. Trimming took 0 bases from V and 1 from J, leaving 9 bases between them. The germline V gene encodes CDR1 DFQATT and CDR2 SNEGSKA (reference sequence). The CDR3 spans 14 residues. The CDR3 DNA reads TGCAGTGCTAGAGATCGATGGAGCCAAGAGACCCAGTACTTC. This encodes CSARDRWSQETQYF.

The J gene is TRBJ2-1, the V gene TRBV5-1; TRBD1 aligns across 10 bases. V lost 2 bases and J lost 2; bases outside the gene matches: 1. Germline CDR1 is SGHRS and CDR2 is YFSETQ. This CDR3 region has 15 residues. The CDR3 coding sequence is TGCGCCAGCAGCTTTGACAGGGGGCCCTACAATGAGCAGTTCTTC. Protein sequence: CASSFDRGPYNEQFF.

The chain joins TRBV6-2 or TRBV6-3 to TRBJ1-5; D is ambiguous. The V end lost 0 bases, the J end lost 0 bases, and 6 bases lay between the germline ends. CDR1 and CDR2 from the germline V gene are MNHEY and SVGEGT. This CDR3 is built from 15 residues. For the CDR3, the DNA is TGTGCCAGCAGTTACTCTAGGGATAGCAATCAGCCCCAGCATTTT. Its protein product is CASSYSRDSNQPQHF.

The rearrangement links TRBV7-9 to TRBJ1-2; 7 nucleotides line up with TRBD1. Germline V gene sequence: CDR1 SEHNR, CDR2 FQNEAQ (reference sequence). The CDR3 length is 14 residues. Losses at the gene ends were 3 bases for V and 6 bases for J; bases not matched to a gene: 7. The CDR3 here is CASSFSTGPHGYTF. The CDR3 DNA reads as TGTGCCAGCAGCTTTTCGACAGGGCCGCATGGCTACACCTTC.

V usage is TRBV28 and J usage is TRBJ1-5; tentatively, D is TRBD1 (5 bases). CDR1 is MDHEN and CDR2 is SYDVKM in the germline V gene. With 3 bases removed from V and 6 bases from J, the gap between germline ends came to 15 bases. The CDR3 totals 15 residues. The chain's CDR3 is CASSFGSGGGQPQHF. The CDR3 DNA is TGTGCCAGCAGTTTCGGTTCCGGGGGGGGTCAGCCCCAGCATTTT.

V usage is TRBV6-6 and J usage is TRBJ2-1; D is unclear. The V end was cut by 5 bases, the J end by 5 bases, with 4 bases between. Germline V gene data show CDR1 as MNHNY and CDR2 as SVGAGI (reference sequence). CDR3 length: 11 residues. The CDR3 DNA reads as TGTGCCAGCAGTCCCAACAATGAGCAGTTCTTC. Protein product: CASSPNNEQFF.

The table lists this clonotype with a few counts. The CDR3, as DNA: TGTGCCAGCAGAGACCAGGGCGCCCCTAACTATGGCTACACCTTC. Amino acid sequence: CASRDQGAPNYGYTF. The rearrangement uses TRBV9 and TRBJ1-2, with a tentative D call TRBD1 (5 bases). CDR1 and CDR2 (germline): SGDLS, YYNGEE. The CDR3 totals 15 residues. Trimming stripped 5 bases from V and 0 bases from J, with 14 bases between.

The table lists this clonotype with a few counts. V gene TRBV6-1 combines with J gene TRBJ2-7; tentatively, D is TRBD2 (5 bases). V lost 0 bases, J lost 4 bases, and 10 bases lay in between. The CDR3 extends over 14 amino acids. CDR1 MNHNS and CDR2 SASEGT come from the germline V gene. CDR3 nucleotide sequence: TGTGCCAGCAGTGAAGCTCGGGGAGAATACGAGCAGTACTTC. Amino acids: CASSEARGEYEQYF.

This clonotype was seen a few times. The rearrangement joins TRBV12-3 or TRBV12-4 to TRBJ1-2; D call uncertain. With 5 bases removed from V and 8 bases from J, the gap between germline ends came to 18 bases. CDR3 length: 14 amino acids. DNA for the CDR3: TGTGCCAGCAGTCTGACGCGAGGAAGTTACGGCTACACCTTC. This codes for CASSLTRGSYGYTF.

This chain links TRBV5-1 with TRBJ2-3; 9 bases line up with TRBD2. Germline loops: CDR1 SGHRS, CDR2 YFSETQ. The CDR3 spans 14 residues. With 4 bases clipped from V and 5 bases from J, the junction kept 5 bases outside the gene matches. DNA of the CDR3: TGCGCCAGCAGCGGTTCACTAGCGGGAGATACGCAGTATTTT. Protein product: CASSGSLAGDTQYF.

The rearrangement links TRBV4-2 to TRBJ1-2; 7 nucleotides match TRBD1. V lost 4 bases and J lost 8; bases outside the gene matches: 13. The germline V gene has CDR1 LGHNA and CDR2 YNFKEQ. The CDR3 runs to 15 residues. CDR3 in DNA: TGTGCCAGCAGCCCGCGTGAGGGGGCAACATACGGCTACACCTTC. It encodes CASSPREGATYGYTF.

The chain joins TRBV5-1 to TRBJ1-4; no clear D. This CDR3 has 16 amino acids. CDR1 and CDR2 (germline): SGHRS, YFSETQ. V lost 4 bases, J lost 0 bases, and 13 bases lay in between. The CDR3 protein is CASSNDGRPTNEKLFF. For the CDR3, the DNA is TGCGCCAGCAGCAACGATGGTCGTCCAACTAATGAAAAACTGTTTTTT.